One sample yielded the 22 T cell receptor beta chains listed below, sequenced in a study of cytomegalovirus exposure and HLA in healthy donors. 60 Vbeta and 13 Jbeta primers were used in PCR. Data came from immunoSEQ multiplex PCR; TCRdb stores just in-frame clones and leaves some out. In all, the sample yields around 100,000 clones. The sequenced sample was PBMCs. These receptors were taken from a man aged 30 to 39 in good health and CMV-seronegative.

The chain employs TRBV9 and TRBJ1-6; 7 bases are shared with TRBD1. J gave up 6 bases and V 4 bases, and 25 bases lay outside the gene matches. Germline V CDR1 and CDR2: SGDLS, YYNGEE. This CDR3 region has 21 residues. The CDR3 DNA sequence: TGTGCCAGCAGCCCATACATAGGGACGGCCAGGGGGTTCGGGGTTAATTCACCCCTCCACTTT. Its translation is CASSPYIGTARGFGVNSPLHF.

J is TRBJ2-1 and V is TRBV5-4; D perhaps matches TRBD1 (5 bases). This CDR3 comprises 15 residues. V lost 0 bases, J lost 6 bases, and 13 bases lay in between. CDR1 and CDR2 (germline): SGHNT, YYREEE (reference sequence). This CDR3 is CASSLVSQGGNEQFF. CDR3 DNA sequence: TGTGCCAGCAGCTTGGTGTCGCAGGGCGGCAATGAGCAGTTCTTC.

The gene calls are TRBV18 and TRBJ2-7, with D possibly matching TRBD1 (6 bases). V was shortened by 3 bases and J by 4 bases, with 13 bases between the two germline ends. The CDR3 length is 14 residues. Germline V gene sequence: CDR1 KGHSH, CDR2 LQKENI. The CDR3: CASSPPGHPYEQYF. Written as DNA, the CDR3 is TGTGCCAGCTCACCCCCGGGACACCCATACGAGCAGTACTTC.

This chain joins TRBV2 and TRBJ2-7; a weak D match, TRBD2 (7 bases). CDR1 and CDR2 (germline): SNHLY, FYNNEI. The CDR3 has 16 amino acids. Between the trimmed V and J ends, which lost 0 bases and 3 bases, there was a span of 15 bases. CDR3 residues: CASSEALGGGFYEQYF. In DNA, the CDR3 is TGTGCCAGCAGTGAAGCGCTTGGCGGGGGCTTCTACGAGCAGTACTTC.

With regard to this clone: Different DNA sequences within this sample yield the same CDR3. The chain recombines TRBV7-9 with TRBJ2-1, with a possible D match to TRBD1 (5 bases). From germline, CDR1 is SEHNR and CDR2 FQNEAQ (reference sequence). Trimming removed 5 bases at V and 3 bases at J, with 17 bases between. The CDR3 runs to 16 residues. The CDR3 DNA reads TGTGCCAGCAGCCCCGTGACAGCCTTGAACTACAATGAGCAGTTCTTC. Translated, it gives CASSPVTALNYNEQFF.

The chain carries TRBV28 and TRBJ2-2; D is perhaps TRBD1 (5 bases). The germline gives CDR1 MDHEN, CDR2 SYDVKM. Trimming took off 2 bases at V and 3 bases at J, with 7 bases between the two ends. The length of the CDR3 is 14 residues. The CDR3: CASSLVGDTGELFF. As DNA, the CDR3 is TGTGCCAGCAGTTTAGTAGGGGACACCGGGGAGCTGTTTTTT.

The chain recombines TRBV5-4 with TRBJ2-5; 11 bases fit TRBD2. Germline CDR1 reads SGHNT; CDR2 reads YYREEE (reference sequence). CDR3 size: 17 residues. J gave up 6 bases and V 3 bases, and 13 bases lay outside the gene matches. The CDR3 DNA reads as TGTGCCAGCAGCTCGCTAACTAGCGGGGGTCCCGAAAAGACCCAGTACTTC. Amino acids: CASSSLTSGGPEKTQYF.

The chain couples TRBV7-9 to TRBJ1-3; TRBD1 agrees at 8 bases. V gave up 4 bases and J gave up 3 bases; unmatched junction bases: 2. The CDR3 consists of 14 residues. Germline V gene data show CDR1 as SEHNR and CDR2 as FQNEAQ (reference sequence). In DNA form, the CDR3 reads TGTGCCAGCAGCTCGGACAGGGATGGAAACACCATATATTTT. This encodes CASSSDRDGNTIYF.

CDR3 amino acids: CASSFLAGGPNEQFF. The CDR3 DNA follows: TGTGCCAGCAGCTTCTTAGCGGGGGGGCCGAATGAGCAGTTCTTC. The chain is built from TRBV11-1 and TRBJ2-1; 11 nucleotides align to TRBD2. V trimming: 3 bases; J trimming: 7 bases; junction bases outside the gene matches: 5. CDR1 and CDR2 (germline): SGHAT, FQDESV (reference sequence). The CDR3 totals 15 residues. The variable domain in full, completed from reference TRBV11-1 and TRBJ2-1, reads EAEVAQSPRYKITEKSQAVAFWCDPISGHATLYWYRQILGQGPELLVQFQDESVVDDSQLPKDRFSAERLKGVDSTLKIQPAELGDSAMYLCASSFLAGGPNEQFFGPGTRLTVL.

The chain joins TRBV6-5 to TRBJ2-1, with D possibly matching TRBD1 (6 bases). The CDR3 is made up of 13 amino acids. Trimming took off 4 bases at V and 9 bases at J, with 13 bases between the two ends. Germline lookup yields CDR1 MNHEY and CDR2 SVGAGI. CDR3 DNA: TGTGCCAGCAGTTCCACAGGGTCGGGTGAGCAGTTCTTC. As protein: CASSSTGSGEQFF.

This chain links TRBV27 with TRBJ2-1; 9 bases are shared with TRBD2. CDR1 and CDR2 from the germline V gene are MNHEY and SMNVEV (reference sequence). V gave up 4 bases and J gave up 3 bases; unmatched junction bases: 4. This CDR3 has 15 amino acids. The CDR3 DNA sequence: TGTGCCAGCAGTTCATTAGCGGGGGACTACAATGAGCAGTTCTTC. This encodes CASSSLAGDYNEQFF.

DNA of the CDR3: TGTGCCAGCAGCCTCCCGGGACAGGGGTACGAGCAGTACTTC. As protein: CASSLPGQGYEQYF. This chain joins TRBV7-9 and TRBJ2-7; 10 bases match TRBD1. The CDR3 has 14 amino acids. Trimming took 5 bases from V and 4 from J; bases not matched to a gene: 5. The germline gives CDR1 SEHNR, CDR2 FQNEAQ (reference sequence).

About this clone itself: This CDR3 is also generated by other DNA sequences in the sample. The V gene is TRBV20-1, the J gene TRBJ2-3; TRBD2 matches at 7 bases. The CDR3 spans 11 residues. J gave up 4 bases and V 6 bases, and 1 base lay outside the gene matches. Germline assignment: CDR1 DFQATT and CDR2 SNEGSKA (reference sequence). The CDR3 DNA reads TGCAGTGCCGGACTAGCAGATACGCAGTATTTT. As protein: CSAGLADTQYF.

The V gene is TRBV6-6, the J gene TRBJ2-1, with TRBD2 matching over 8 bases. The trim removed 8 bases at V and 6 bases at J, leaving 9 bases unmatched. This CDR3 region has 14 residues. CDR1 and CDR2 from the germline V gene are MNHNY and SVGAGI (reference sequence). CDR3 coding DNA: TGTGCCAGCCTCGGGACTAGTGGGAGCAATGAGCAGTTCTTC. Translation gives CASLGTSGSNEQFF.

The chain combines TRBV7-2 with TRBJ2-3; D possibly corresponds to TRBD2 (6 bases). The CDR3 runs to 14 residues. Germline CDR1 is SGHTA and CDR2 is FQGNSA. The V end lost 5 bases, the J end lost 4 bases, and 13 bases lay between the germline ends. DNA of the CDR3: TGTGCCAGCAGCCCGGGACTCCACGCAGATACGCAGTATTTT. Amino acids: CASSPGLHADTQYF.

The J gene is TRBJ1-6, the V gene TRBV25-1; D may be TRBD1 (5 bases). The V and J ends lost 5 bases and 6 bases respectively, with 14 bases between them. The CDR3 has 15 amino acids. Germline V gene lookup returns CDR1 MGHDK and CDR2 SYGVNS. The chain's CDR3 is CASSRGTLSNSPLHF. The CDR3 DNA reads as TGTGCCAGCAGTAGGGGTACCCTTAGTAATTCACCCCTCCACTTT.

The chain combines TRBV27 with TRBJ2-1; TRBD1 matches 7 bases. The CDR3 covers 14 residues. The germline V gene encodes CDR1 MNHEY and CDR2 SMNVEV (reference sequence). Germline trimming cut 5 bases from V and 4 bases from J; bases unmatched to any gene: 5. The CDR3: CASSPQGIYNEQFF. The CDR3 DNA follows: TGTGCCAGCAGTCCACAGGGGATTTACAATGAGCAGTTCTTC.

The V and J genes are TRBV2 and TRBJ1-6, with D possibly TRBD1 on 6 matching bases. The CDR3 has 15 amino acids. V lost 6 bases to trimming and J lost 4 bases, with 13 bases between them. Germline loops: CDR1 SNHLY, CDR2 FYNNEI. Here the CDR3 reads CASSETGIYNSPLHF. DNA for the CDR3: TGTGCCAGCAGCGAAACAGGGATTTATAATTCACCCCTCCACTTT. The whole variable domain, filled in from reference TRBV2 and TRBJ1-6, reads EPEVTQTPSHQVTQMGQEVILRCVPISNHLYFYWYRQILGQKVEFLVSFYNNEISEKSEIFDDQFSVERPDGSNFTLKIRSTKLEDSAMYFCASSETGIYNSPLHFGNGTRLTVT.

The chain employs TRBV11-2 and TRBJ2-3; the D gene is possibly TRBD2 (5 bases). This CDR3 region has 14 residues. The germline V gene encodes CDR1 SGHAT and CDR2 FQNNGV. Trimming took 1 base from V and 9 from J, leaving 14 bases between them. The CDR3 protein is CASSLGLAPETQYF. CDR3 DNA: TGTGCCAGCAGCTTAGGCCTAGCTCCTGAAACGCAGTATTTT.

This chain uses TRBV5-1 with TRBJ2-6; D not certain. The V and J ends lost 0 bases and 0 bases respectively, with 7 bases between them. The CDR3 contains 16 residues. Germline loops: CDR1 SGHRS, CDR2 YFSETQ. CDR3 in amino acids: CASSLGSLSGANVLTF. For the CDR3, the DNA is TGCGCCAGCAGCTTGGGGTCACTCTCTGGGGCCAACGTCCTGACTTTC.

Points on this clone: The sample holds other DNA sequences that translate to the same CDR3. The chain carries TRBV6-5 and TRBJ2-3; 8 bases are a match to TRBD2. CDR3 length equals 15 residues. Germline V gene lookup returns CDR1 MNHEY and CDR2 SVGAGI. Unmatched junction bases numbered 8, after V lost 5 bases and J lost 4 bases. The CDR3 DNA sequence: TGTGCCAGCAGTCGTGGACTAGCTATCCCAGATACGCAGTATTTT. Amino acid sequence: CASSRGLAIPDTQYF.

The genes are TRBV10-3 and TRBJ2-5; TRBD2 is a possible D gene (6 bases). Germline-derived CDR1 and CDR2 are ENHRY and SYGVKD. This CDR3 has 16 amino acids. The V gene lost 2 bases and the J gene lost 5 bases, with 18 bases spanning the gap. CDR3 DNA sequence: TGTGCCATCAGTGAGGGGGGTACTAGCTTTGGGGAGACCCAGTACTTC. It is translated as CAISEGGTSFGETQYF.